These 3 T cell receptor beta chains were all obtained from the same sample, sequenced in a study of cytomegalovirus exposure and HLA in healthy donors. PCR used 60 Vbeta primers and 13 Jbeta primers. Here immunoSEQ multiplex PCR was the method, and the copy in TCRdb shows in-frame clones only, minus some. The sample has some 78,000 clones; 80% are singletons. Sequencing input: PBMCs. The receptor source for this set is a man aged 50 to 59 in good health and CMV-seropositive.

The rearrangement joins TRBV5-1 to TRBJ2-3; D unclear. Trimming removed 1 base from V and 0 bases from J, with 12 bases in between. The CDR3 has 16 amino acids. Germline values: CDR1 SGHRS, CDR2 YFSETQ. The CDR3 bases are TGCGCCAGCAGCTTGATAGGAAGACAAAGCACAGATACGCAGTATTTT. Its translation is CASSLIGRQSTDTQYF.

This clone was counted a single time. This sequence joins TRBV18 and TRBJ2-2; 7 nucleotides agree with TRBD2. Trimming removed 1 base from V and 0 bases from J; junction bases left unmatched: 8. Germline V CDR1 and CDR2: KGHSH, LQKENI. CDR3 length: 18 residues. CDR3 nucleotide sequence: TGTGCCAGCTCACCACTGGGACTACTGACTTCGAACACCGGGGAGCTGTTTTTT. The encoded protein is CASSPLGLLTSNTGELFF.

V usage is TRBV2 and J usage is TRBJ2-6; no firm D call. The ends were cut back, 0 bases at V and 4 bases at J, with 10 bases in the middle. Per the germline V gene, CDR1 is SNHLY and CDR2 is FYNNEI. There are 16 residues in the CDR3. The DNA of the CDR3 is TGTGCCAGCAGTGAAGCAATGAGCGCCGGGGCCAACGTCCTGACTTTC. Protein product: CASSEAMSAGANVLTF.